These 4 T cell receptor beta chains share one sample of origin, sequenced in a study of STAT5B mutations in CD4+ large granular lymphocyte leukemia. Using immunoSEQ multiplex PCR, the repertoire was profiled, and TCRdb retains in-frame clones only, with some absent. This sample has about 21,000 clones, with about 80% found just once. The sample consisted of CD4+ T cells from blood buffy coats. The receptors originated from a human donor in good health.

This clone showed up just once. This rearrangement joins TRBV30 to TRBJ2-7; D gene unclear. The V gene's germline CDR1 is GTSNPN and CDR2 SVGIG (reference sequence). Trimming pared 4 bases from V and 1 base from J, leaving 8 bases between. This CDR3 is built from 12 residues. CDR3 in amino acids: CAWNTRSYEQYF. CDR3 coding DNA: TGTGCCTGGAATACCAGGTCCTACGAGCAGTACTTC. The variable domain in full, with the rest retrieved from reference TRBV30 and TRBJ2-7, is SQTIHQWPATLVQPVGSPLSLECTVEGTSNPNLYWYRQAAGRGLQLLFYSVGIGQISSEVPQNLSASRPQDRQFILSSKKLLLSDSGFYLCAWNTRSYEQYFGPGTRLTVT.

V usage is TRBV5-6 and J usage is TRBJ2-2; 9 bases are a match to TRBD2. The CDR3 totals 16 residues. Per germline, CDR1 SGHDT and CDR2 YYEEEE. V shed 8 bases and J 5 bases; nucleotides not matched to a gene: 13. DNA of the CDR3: TGTGCCAGTAAGCCCCTTAGCGGGAGTAGGACCGGGGAGCTGTTTTTT. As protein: CASKPLSGSRTGELFF.

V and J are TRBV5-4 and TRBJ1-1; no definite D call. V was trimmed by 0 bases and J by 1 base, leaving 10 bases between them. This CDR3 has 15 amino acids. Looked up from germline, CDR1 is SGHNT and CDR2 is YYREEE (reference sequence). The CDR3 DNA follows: TGTGCCAGCAGCTTGGCGATGGGCGGGAACACTGAAGCTTTCTTT. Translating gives CASSLAMGGNTEAFF. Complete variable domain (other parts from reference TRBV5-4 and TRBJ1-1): ETGVTQSPTHLIKTRGQQVTLRCSSQSGHNTVSWYQQALGQGPQFIFQYYREEENGRGNFPPRFSGLQFPNYSSELNVNALELDDSALYLCASSLAMGGNTEAFFGQGTRLTVV.

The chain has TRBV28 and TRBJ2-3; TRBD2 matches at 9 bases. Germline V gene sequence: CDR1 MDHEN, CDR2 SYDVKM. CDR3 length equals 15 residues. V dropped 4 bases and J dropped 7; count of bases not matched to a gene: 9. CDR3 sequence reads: CASSSSGTSPYTQYF. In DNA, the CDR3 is TGTGCCAGCAGTTCCTCAGGGACTAGCCCATATACGCAGTATTTT. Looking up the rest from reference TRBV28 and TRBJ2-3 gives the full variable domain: DVKVTQSSRYLVKRTGEKVFLECVQDMDHENMFWYRQDPGLGLRLIYFSYDVKMKEKGDIPEGYSVSREKKERFSLILESASTNQTSMYLCASSSSGTSPYTQYFGPGTRLTVL.